The T cell receptor beta chain described here comes from a study of T-cell memory formation after mild COVID-19. There are many counts of this clonotype. CDR1 is SGHKS, CDR2 YYEKEE, per germline (reference sequence). The CDR3 runs to 16 residues. Trimming stripped 0 bases from V and 3 bases from J, with 16 bases between. The authors produced TCR alpha and TCR beta cDNA libraries with sample barcodes and UMIs by 5'RACE using constant-segment primers. One entry per CDR3 protein results from TCRdb running MiXCR on the 5' RACE reads. This table holds some 150,000 distinct CDR3 sequences, 6% to 6.5% found once.

V is TRBV5-5 and J is TRBJ2-7, with D perhaps matching TRBD1 (5 bases). The sequence came from an adult woman who had mild COVID-19 (a few samples of this study predate the infection). Cell type and time point are not known. The sample consisted of PBMCs or a T cell subset sorted from them (not recorded which). CDR3 bases: TGTGCCAGCAGCTTGGAAGACAGTCCTTCTCTCTACGAGCAGTACTTC. This encodes CASSLEDSPSLYEQYF.